These 32 T cell receptor beta chains were sequenced from one sample in a study of blood T cell repertoires in COVID-19. Method: immunoSEQ multiplex PCR; TCRdb's copy keeps in-frame clones and lacks some. The profile shows under 350,000 clones, approximately 88% of them singletons. Sequenced: peripheral blood. All receptors derive from a man aged 50 to 59 with acute or convalescent COVID-19.

In this sample, this clone turned up once. This chain links TRBV9 with TRBJ2-3, with 11 bases matching TRBD2. V dropped 0 bases and J dropped 2; count of bases not matched to a gene: 11. CDR3 length: 19 residues. In germline, CDR1 is SGDLS, CDR2 YYNGEE. In nucleotides, the CDR3 is TGTGCCAGCAGCGTAGCTACCCTAGCGGGGGGAAGTTTCACAGATACGCAGTATTTT. Encoded protein: CASSVATLAGGSFTDTQYF.

V and J are TRBV14 and TRBJ2-1; D unresolved. The CDR3 covers 14 residues. Trimming left V 4 bases short and J 1 base short, with 8 bases between. Germline CDR1 reads SGHDN; CDR2 reads FVKESK. The CDR3 bases are TGTGCCAGCAGCCGCGGCCATTCCTACAATGAGCAGTTCTTC. Residues: CASSRGHSYNEQFF.

This clone has just a few counts. The gene calls are TRBV18 and TRBJ1-1; D is perhaps TRBD1 (6 bases). Germline CDR1 reads KGHSH; CDR2 reads LQKENI. This CDR3 has 15 amino acids. Deletions cut 0 bases from V and 9 bases from J, with 17 bases between. The CDR3 spells CASSPPMVGQGKAFF. Written as DNA, the CDR3 is TGTGCCAGCTCACCACCGATGGTAGGGCAGGGGAAAGCTTTCTTT.

This chain uses TRBV5-8 with TRBJ2-7, with a weak D call TRBD1 (5 bases). V dropped 1 base and J dropped 0 bases, with 8 bases sitting between them. Germline V gene sequence: CDR1 SGHTS, CDR2 YDEGEE. The CDR3 covers 14 residues. The CDR3 protein is CASSLWGPSYEQYF. DNA for the CDR3: TGTGCCAGCAGCTTGTGGGGCCCCTCCTACGAGCAGTACTTC. The full variable domain, in which reference TRBV5-8 and TRBJ2-7 provide the parts outside the CDR3, is EAGVTQSPTHLIKTRGQQATLRCSPISGHTSVYWYQQALGLGLQFLLWYDEGEERNRGNFPPRFSGRQFPNYSSELNVNALELEDSALYLCASSLWGPSYEQYFGPGTRLTVT.

The chain recombines TRBV6-4 with TRBJ1-1; 9 bases map to TRBD1. The J segment lost 3 bases and the V segment lost 2 bases, leaving 10 bases of the junction unmatched. This CDR3 has 17 amino acids. The V gene's germline CDR1 is MRHNA and CDR2 SNTAGT. CDR3 protein: CASSDLWDRAWDTEAFF. The CDR3 coding sequence is TGTGCCAGCAGTGACCTTTGGGACAGGGCTTGGGACACTGAAGCTTTCTTT.

The chain has TRBV5-4 and TRBJ1-1, with a tentative D call TRBD1 (6 bases). Between the trimmed V and J ends, which lost 0 bases and 5 bases, there was a span of 8 bases. The CDR3 covers 13 residues. Germline-derived CDR1 and CDR2 are SGHNT and YYREEE (reference sequence). CDR3 amino acids: CASSLGTGTEAFF. The CDR3 coding sequence is TGTGCCAGCAGCTTGGGTACAGGGACTGAAGCTTTCTTT. The whole variable domain, remainder taken from reference TRBV5-4 and TRBJ1-1, is ETGVTQSPTHLIKTRGQQVTLRCSSQSGHNTVSWYQQALGQGPQFIFQYYREEENGRGNFPPRFSGLQFPNYSSELNVNALELDDSALYLCASSLGTGTEAFFGQGTRLTVV.

In DNA form, the CDR3 reads TGCGCCAGCAGCTCAGCAGGATCTAACACAGATACGCAGTATTTT. Its translation: CASSSAGSNTDTQYF. The rearrangement joins TRBV5-1 to TRBJ2-3; D gene ambiguous. Germline V gene sequence: CDR1 SGHRS, CDR2 YFSETQ. Between the trimmed V and J ends, which lost 3 bases and 2 bases, there was a span of 13 bases. CDR3 length equals 15 residues.

This clone was recorded a few times. This rearrangement joins TRBV7-2 to TRBJ1-2; D may be TRBD1 (5 bases). Trimming took 5 bases from V and 4 from J, leaving 14 bases between them. This CDR3 has 14 residues. From germline, CDR1 is SGHTA and CDR2 FQGNSA. The CDR3 region has the DNA TGTGCCAGCAGCCGTTCGGGGGATGCCTATGGCTACACCTTC. Amino acid sequence: CASSRSGDAYGYTF.

This chain links TRBV18 with TRBJ2-6; 7 nucleotides line up with TRBD1. Trimming cost V 3 bases and J 4 bases; bases outside gene matches: 9. Germline V gene data show CDR1 as KGHSH and CDR2 as LQKENI. CDR3 size: 17 residues. This CDR3 reads CASSPSQGGLGANVLTF. In DNA form, the CDR3 reads TGTGCCAGCTCACCCTCGCAAGGGGGCCTGGGGGCCAACGTCCTGACTTTC.

The gene calls are TRBV10-3 and TRBJ1-2; perhaps TRBD1 as D (6 bases). The CDR3 contains 13 residues. Germline V gene data show CDR1 as ENHRY and CDR2 as SYGVKD. V lost 3 bases and J 4 bases, leaving 9 bases between the germline ends. The CDR3 region is CAISDGRGYGYTF. CDR3 in DNA: TGTGCCATCAGTGATGGCAGGGGCTATGGCTACACCTTC.

The rearrangement uses TRBV7-8 and TRBJ1-1; no reliable D call. The CDR3 spans 15 residues. Germline assignment: CDR1 SGHVS and CDR2 FQNEAQ. V was pared by 5 bases and J by 10 bases, with 23 bases between. CDR3 coding DNA: TGTGCCAGCAGCCCCGCACGCGAGCTCCTGAGGGTAGCTTTCTTT. Its translation: CASSPARELLRVAFF.

J is TRBJ1-3 and V is TRBV19; 8 bases map to TRBD1. Germline values: CDR1 LNHDA, CDR2 SQIVND (reference sequence). This CDR3 spans 15 amino acids. V shed 7 bases and J 2 bases; nucleotides not matched to a gene: 7. The CDR3 region has the DNA TGTGCCAGTATCCTCCCGGGACAGGCTGGAAACACCATATATTTT. This codes for CASILPGQAGNTIYF.

J is TRBJ1-1 and V is TRBV19; 7 nucleotides line up with TRBD1. V trimming: 7 bases; J trimming: 0 bases; junction bases outside the gene matches: 8. The CDR3 spans 15 residues. Germline V gene lookup returns CDR1 LNHDA and CDR2 SQIVND (reference sequence). In nucleotides, the CDR3 is TGTGCCAGTATAAGAAGGGGACAGTTGAACACTGAAGCTTTCTTT. Translation: CASIRRGQLNTEAFF.

This clone came up once. The chain uses TRBV4-1 and TRBJ2-7; D perhaps matches TRBD2 (5 bases). V lost 1 base and J lost 3, with 19 bases in between. The germline gives CDR1 MGHRA, CDR2 YSYEKL. CDR3 length: 17 residues. CDR3 bases: TGCGCCAGCAGCCAAGTCGCTGGTAGGGAGCGCTTCTACGAGCAGTACTTC. As protein: CASSQVAGRERFYEQYF.

This clone was found once. This chain links TRBV7-9 with TRBJ2-3; 9 nucleotides agree with TRBD2. Germline trimming cut 5 bases from V and 4 bases from J; bases unmatched to any gene: 10. The CDR3 runs 16 residues. The germline V gene has CDR1 SEHNR and CDR2 FQNEAQ (reference sequence). CDR3 bases: TGTGCCAGCAGCAAGGCAGCGGGGGGCCTTGCAGATACGCAGTATTTT. Amino acid sequence: CASSKAAGGLADTQYF.

The V gene is TRBV9, the J gene TRBJ1-3, with a weak D call TRBD1 (6 bases). The CDR3 length is 16 residues. Germline V gene sequence: CDR1 SGDLS, CDR2 YYNGEE. Trimming removed 3 bases at V and 4 bases at J, with 17 bases between. In DNA, the CDR3 is TGTGCCAGCAGCGGGAGCCCCAGGGGAGAGGGAAACACCATATATTTT. The encoded protein is CASSGSPRGEGNTIYF. Filled out from reference TRBV9 and TRBJ1-3, the complete variable domain reads DSGVTQTPKHLITATGQRVTLRCSPRSGDLSVYWYQQSLDQGLQFLIQYYNGEERAKGNILERFSAQQFPDLHSELNLSSLELGDSALYFCASSGSPRGEGNTIYFGEGSWLTVV.

This rearrangement joins TRBV4-1 to TRBJ1-3, with D unresolved. The CDR3 has 16 residues. With 2 bases removed from V and 0 bases from J, the gap between germline ends came to 11 bases. Germline values: CDR1 MGHRA, CDR2 YSYEKL. The CDR3 DNA follows: TGCGCCAGCAGCCAAAGGCGCAGGCTCTCTGGAAACACCATATATTTT. It specifies CASSQRRRLSGNTIYF.

V gene TRBV25-1 combines with J gene TRBJ2-5, with a weak D call TRBD2 (7 bases). The CDR3 contains 14 residues. V lost 2 bases to trimming and J lost 1 base, with 8 bases between them. Germline CDR1 MGHDK, CDR2 SYGVNS. CDR3 residues: CASSEAGAQETQYF. The DNA for the CDR3 is TGTGCCAGCAGTGAAGCGGGGGCCCAAGAGACCCAGTACTTC.

The rearrangement uses TRBV11-2 and TRBJ1-6; TRBD1 matches 7 bases. Germline assignment: CDR1 SGHAT and CDR2 FQNNGV. The CDR3 has 14 amino acids. The junction had 6 bases not matched to a gene; V was cut back by 3 bases and J by 10 bases. CDR3 region: CASSLTGPRSPLHF. DNA of the CDR3: TGTGCCAGCAGCTTGACAGGGCCACGGTCACCCCTCCACTTT. Full variable domain (missing parts from reference TRBV11-2 and TRBJ1-6): EAGVAQSPRYKIIEKRQSVAFWCNPISGHATLYWYQQILGQGPKLLIQFQNNGVVDDSQLPKDRFSAERLKGVDSTLKIQPAKLEDSAVYLCASSLTGPRSPLHFGNGTRLTVT.

The chain carries TRBV5-1 and TRBJ1-4, with 7 bases fitting TRBD1. The CDR3 totals 16 residues. V dropped 0 bases and J dropped 8; count of bases not matched to a gene: 10. CDR1 and CDR2 from the germline V gene are SGHRS and YFSETQ. CDR3: CASSLGSGTAREKLFF. The CDR3 nucleotides read TGCGCCAGCAGCTTGGGGTCCGGGACAGCCAGGGAAAAACTGTTTTTT.

This chain uses TRBV20-1 with TRBJ1-5, with TRBD1 matching over 7 bases. Germline lookup yields CDR1 DFQATT and CDR2 SNEGSKA (reference sequence). V shed 3 bases and J 4 bases; nucleotides not matched to a gene: 9. The CDR3 covers 15 residues. The CDR3 coding sequence is TGCAGTGCTAGTAGTCCAGGGGGAATGAATCAGCCCCAGCATTTT. It yields the protein CSASSPGGMNQPQHF.

This sequence joins TRBV29-1 and TRBJ1-1, with D hard to call. The CDR3 totals 12 residues. V lost 6 bases and J lost 1, with 9 bases in between. Germline CDR1 is SQVTM and CDR2 is ANQGSEA. CDR3 nucleotides: TGCAGCGTGCAAAACTGGAACACTGAAGCTTTCTTT. This encodes CSVQNWNTEAFF.

The chain has TRBV12-3 or TRBV12-4 and TRBJ2-7, with D possibly TRBD2 on 6 matching bases. Trimming pared 6 bases from V and 2 bases from J, leaving 11 bases between. The CDR3 totals 13 residues. CDR3 residues: CASSRGTAYEQYF. Here the CDR3 DNA reads TGTGCCAGCAGCCGTGGGACTGCCTACGAGCAGTACTTC.

This rearrangement joins TRBV5-1 to TRBJ2-3; 8 bases align to TRBD1. The CDR3 is 16 residues long. Per the germline V gene, CDR1 is SGHRS and CDR2 is YFSETQ. Trimming at V came to 4 bases and at J to 3 bases, leaving 10 bases not matched to a gene. The CDR3 sequence: CASSIRQGSVTDTQYF. For the CDR3, the DNA is TGCGCCAGCAGCATAAGACAGGGGAGTGTGACAGATACGCAGTATTTT.

V and J are TRBV9 and TRBJ2-5; the match to TRBD2 covers 9 bases. Germline trimming cut 6 bases from V and 5 bases from J; bases unmatched to any gene: 11. Germline CDR1 reads SGDLS; CDR2 reads YYNGEE. The CDR3 is 15 residues long. CDR3 bases: TGTGCCAGCACCCCAGCGGGGGGCGCTTTGGAGACCCAGTACTTC. This translates into CASTPAGGALETQYF.

The V call is TRBV10-3, the J call TRBJ2-7; 10 nucleotides line up with TRBD1. With 6 bases clipped from V and 2 bases from J, the junction kept 7 bases outside the gene matches. Germline V gives CDR1 ENHRY, CDR2 SYGVKD. This CDR3 comprises 15 residues. CDR3 protein: CAIRSWDRGAYEQYF. The CDR3 DNA sequence: TGTGCCATCAGGAGTTGGGACAGGGGTGCCTACGAGCAGTACTTC.

V gene TRBV5-6 combines with J gene TRBJ1-4; 7 nucleotides align to TRBD1. The J segment lost 4 bases and the V segment lost 4 bases, leaving 7 bases of the junction unmatched. CDR3 length equals 15 residues. Germline V gene data show CDR1 as SGHDT and CDR2 as YYEEEE. The CDR3 loop reads CASSPGGTVNEKLFF. The CDR3 region has the DNA TGTGCCAGCAGCCCTGGCGGGACAGTTAATGAAAAACTGTTTTTT.

J is TRBJ2-3 and V is TRBV27; 9 bases are shared with TRBD2. CDR1 and CDR2 from the germline V gene are MNHEY and SMNVEV (reference sequence). Germline trimming cut 2 bases from V and 6 bases from J; bases unmatched to any gene: 6. The CDR3 length is 15 residues. The CDR3 DNA sequence: TGTGCCAGCAGTTTACGGGCGGGGGGGCATGATACGCAGTATTTT. It encodes CASSLRAGGHDTQYF.

The V and J genes are TRBV9 and TRBJ1-6, with D perhaps matching TRBD1 (6 bases). Trimming shortened V by 8 bases and J by 3 bases, and 15 bases separated the two germline ends. Germline lookup yields CDR1 SGDLS and CDR2 YYNGEE. The length of the CDR3 is 15 residues. The CDR3 is CASSSGDGYNSPLHF. CDR3 coding DNA: TGTGCCAGTAGCTCAGGGGACGGCTATAATTCACCCCTCCACTTT.

V and J are TRBV4-2 and TRBJ1-1, with 7 bases that match TRBD1. J was trimmed by 0 bases and V by 2 bases; bases with no gene match: 3. The CDR3 runs to 15 residues. Germline CDR1 and CDR2: LGHNA and YNFKEQ. CDR3 in amino acids: CASSQSGQMNTEAFF. CDR3 DNA: TGTGCCAGCAGCCAATCGGGACAGATGAACACTGAAGCTTTCTTT.

The rearrangement joins TRBV3-1 (or the pseudogene TRBV3-2) to TRBJ2-3; TRBD1 aligns across 9 bases. Per the germline V gene, CDR1 is LGHDT and CDR2 is YNNKEL (reference sequence). J lost 7 bases, V lost 4 bases, and 6 bases had no gene match. The length of the CDR3 is 14 residues. CDR3 sequence: CASSLGQGKYTQYF. In DNA form, the CDR3 reads TGTGCCAGCAGCCTGGGACAGGGCAAGTATACGCAGTATTTT.

J is TRBJ2-6 and V is TRBV2; TRBD1 agrees at 10 bases. The CDR3 runs to 18 residues. V lost 6 bases, J lost 1 base, and 9 bases stayed unmatched. Germline loops: CDR1 SNHLY, CDR2 FYNNEI. The chain's CDR3 is CASRGVPGQGSGANVLTF. The CDR3 bases are TGTGCCAGCAGGGGCGTACCGGGACAGGGGTCTGGGGCCAACGTCCTGACTTTC.